This T cell receptor (beta chain) was captured in a study of blood T cell repertoires in COVID-19. Study background: Acute and convalescent COVID-19 specimens originated in the United States, Italy and Spain. T cells, B-cell-depleted T cells, or PBMCs provided the cDNA or gDNA that served as material.

Germline CDR1 and CDR2: MNHEY and SVGAGI. CDR3 length equals 14 residues. Trimming pared 8 bases from V and 2 bases from J, leaving 10 bases between. Original methodology: Using reference gene primer amplification, nucleated cell counts were estimated. Only in-frame clones appear in the TCRdb table, and some are missing; sequencing was by immunoSEQ multiplex PCR. V, J and clone size derive from that table, while D and trimming were established from the DNA sequence. The sample lists hundreds of thousands of clones, 65% to 80% occurring once. This clone was observed a single time. V usage is TRBV6-5 and J usage is TRBJ1-6, with TRBD1 as a possible D gene (6 bases). Sequenced material: peripheral blood. The clonotype comes from a woman aged 35 to 49 with active or convalescent COVID-19. The CDR3 nucleotides read TGTGCCAGCGAGAGGGACACCTATAATTCACCCCTCCACTTT. As protein: CASERDTYNSPLHF.